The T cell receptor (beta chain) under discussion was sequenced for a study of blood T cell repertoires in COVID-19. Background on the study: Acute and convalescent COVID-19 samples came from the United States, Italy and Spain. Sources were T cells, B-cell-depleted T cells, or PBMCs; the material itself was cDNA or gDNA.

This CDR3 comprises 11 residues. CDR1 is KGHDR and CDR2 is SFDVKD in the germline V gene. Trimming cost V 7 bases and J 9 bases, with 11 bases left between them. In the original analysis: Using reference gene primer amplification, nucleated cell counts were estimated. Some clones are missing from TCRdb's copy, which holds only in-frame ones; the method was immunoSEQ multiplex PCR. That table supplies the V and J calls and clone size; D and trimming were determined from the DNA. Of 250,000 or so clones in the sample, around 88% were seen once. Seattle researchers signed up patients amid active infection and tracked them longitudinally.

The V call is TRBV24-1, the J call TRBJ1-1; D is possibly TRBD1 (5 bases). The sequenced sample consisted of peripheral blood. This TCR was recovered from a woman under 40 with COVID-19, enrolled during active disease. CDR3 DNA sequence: TGTGCCACCAGGCAGGGTGGTCAAGCTTTCTTT. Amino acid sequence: CATRQGGQAFF.